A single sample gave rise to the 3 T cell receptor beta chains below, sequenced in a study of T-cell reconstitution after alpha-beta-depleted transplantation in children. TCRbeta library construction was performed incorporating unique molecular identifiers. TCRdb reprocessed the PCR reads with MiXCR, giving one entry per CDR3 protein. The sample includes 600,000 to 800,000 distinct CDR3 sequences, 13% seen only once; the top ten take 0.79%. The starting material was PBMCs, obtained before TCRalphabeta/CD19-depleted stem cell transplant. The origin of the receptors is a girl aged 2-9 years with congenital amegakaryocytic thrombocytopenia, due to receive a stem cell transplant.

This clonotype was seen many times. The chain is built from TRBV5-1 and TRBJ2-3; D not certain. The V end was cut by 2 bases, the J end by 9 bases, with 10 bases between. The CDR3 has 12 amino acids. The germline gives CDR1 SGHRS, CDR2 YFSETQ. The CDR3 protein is CASSFPARTQYF. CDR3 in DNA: TGCGCCAGCAGCTTCCCGGCCAGAACGCAGTATTTT.

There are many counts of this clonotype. This CDR3 reads CASALAGQETQYF. CDR3 DNA sequence: TGTGCCAGCGCACTAGCGGGCCAAGAGACCCAGTACTTC. The J gene is TRBJ2-5, the V gene TRBV5-6; 9 bases line up with TRBD2. In germline, CDR1 is SGHDT, CDR2 YYEEEE. Trimming removed 7 bases from V and 1 base from J; junction bases left unmatched: 2. This CDR3 is 13 amino acids long.

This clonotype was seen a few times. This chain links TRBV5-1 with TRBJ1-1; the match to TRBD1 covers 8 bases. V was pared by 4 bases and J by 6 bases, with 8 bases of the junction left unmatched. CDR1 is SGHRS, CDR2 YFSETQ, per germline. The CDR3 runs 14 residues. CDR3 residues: CASSSQQGGAEAFF. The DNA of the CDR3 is TGCGCCAGCAGCAGTCAACAGGGGGGGGCTGAAGCTTTCTTT.